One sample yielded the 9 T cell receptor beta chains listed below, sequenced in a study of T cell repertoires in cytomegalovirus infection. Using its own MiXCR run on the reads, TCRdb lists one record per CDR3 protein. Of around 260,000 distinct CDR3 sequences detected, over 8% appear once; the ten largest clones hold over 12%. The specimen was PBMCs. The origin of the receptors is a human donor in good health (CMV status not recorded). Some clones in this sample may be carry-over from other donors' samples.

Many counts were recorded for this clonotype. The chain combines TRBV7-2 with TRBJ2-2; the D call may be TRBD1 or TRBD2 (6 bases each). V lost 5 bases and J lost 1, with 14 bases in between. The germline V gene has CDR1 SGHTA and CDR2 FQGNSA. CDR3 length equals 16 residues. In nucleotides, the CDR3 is TGTGCCAGCAGCATCAGGGGAGGTGGGAACACCGGGGAGCTGTTTTTT. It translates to CASSIRGGGNTGELFF.

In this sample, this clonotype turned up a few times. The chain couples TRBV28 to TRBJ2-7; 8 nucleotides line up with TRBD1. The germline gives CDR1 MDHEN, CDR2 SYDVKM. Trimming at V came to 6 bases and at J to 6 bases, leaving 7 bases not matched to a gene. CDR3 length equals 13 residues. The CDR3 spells CASSQGAPIEQYF. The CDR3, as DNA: TGTGCCAGCAGCCAGGGGGCCCCAATCGAGCAGTACTTC.

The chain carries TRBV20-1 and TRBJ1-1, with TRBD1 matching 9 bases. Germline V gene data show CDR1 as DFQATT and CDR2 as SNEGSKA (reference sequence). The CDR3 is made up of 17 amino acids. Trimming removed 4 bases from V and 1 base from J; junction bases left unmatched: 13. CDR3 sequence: CSAKGDRALSPNTEAFF. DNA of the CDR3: TGCAGTGCTAAGGGGGACAGGGCCCTCTCTCCGAACACTGAAGCTTTCTTT.

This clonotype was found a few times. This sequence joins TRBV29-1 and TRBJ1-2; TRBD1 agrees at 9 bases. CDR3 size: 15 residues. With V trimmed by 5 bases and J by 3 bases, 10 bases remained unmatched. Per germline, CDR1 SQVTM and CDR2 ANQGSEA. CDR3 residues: CSVPRGTGTDYGYTF. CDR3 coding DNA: TGCAGCGTTCCCCGGGGGACAGGGACGGACTATGGCTACACCTTC.

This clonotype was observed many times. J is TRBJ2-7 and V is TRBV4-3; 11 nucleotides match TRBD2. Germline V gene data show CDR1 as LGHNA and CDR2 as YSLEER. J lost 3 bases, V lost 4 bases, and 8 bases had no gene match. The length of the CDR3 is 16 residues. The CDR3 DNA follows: TGCGCCAGCAGCCGGACACTAGCGGGGGCTAACTACGAGCAGTACTTC. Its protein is CASSRTLAGANYEQYF.

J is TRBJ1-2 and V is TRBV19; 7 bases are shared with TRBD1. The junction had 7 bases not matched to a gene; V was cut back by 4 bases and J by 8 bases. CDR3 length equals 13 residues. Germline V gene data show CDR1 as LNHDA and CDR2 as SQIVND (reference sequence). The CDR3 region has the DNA TGTGCCAGTAGTACCGGACAGGCCCGGGGCTACACCTTC. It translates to CASSTGQARGYTF.

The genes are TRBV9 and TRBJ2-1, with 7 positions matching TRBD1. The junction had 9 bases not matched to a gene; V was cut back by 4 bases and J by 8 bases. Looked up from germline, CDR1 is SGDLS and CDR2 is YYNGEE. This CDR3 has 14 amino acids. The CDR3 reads CASSPPRQGDEQFF. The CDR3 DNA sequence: TGTGCCAGCAGCCCCCCGCGACAGGGCGATGAGCAGTTCTTC.

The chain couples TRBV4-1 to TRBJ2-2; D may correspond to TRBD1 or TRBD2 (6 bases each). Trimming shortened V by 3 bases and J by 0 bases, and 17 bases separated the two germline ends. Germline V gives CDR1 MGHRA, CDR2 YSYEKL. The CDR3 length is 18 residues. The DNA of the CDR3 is TGCGCCAGCAGCCAGGAACCTAGGGGGGTTGCGAACACCGGGGAGCTGTTTTTT. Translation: CASSQEPRGVANTGELFF.

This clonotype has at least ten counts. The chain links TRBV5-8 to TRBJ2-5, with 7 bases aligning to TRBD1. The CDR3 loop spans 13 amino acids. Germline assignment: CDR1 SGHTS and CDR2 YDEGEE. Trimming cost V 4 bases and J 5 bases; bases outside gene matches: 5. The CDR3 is CASSPTTGETQYF. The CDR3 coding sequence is TGTGCCAGCAGCCCTACGACAGGGGAGACCCAGTACTTC.